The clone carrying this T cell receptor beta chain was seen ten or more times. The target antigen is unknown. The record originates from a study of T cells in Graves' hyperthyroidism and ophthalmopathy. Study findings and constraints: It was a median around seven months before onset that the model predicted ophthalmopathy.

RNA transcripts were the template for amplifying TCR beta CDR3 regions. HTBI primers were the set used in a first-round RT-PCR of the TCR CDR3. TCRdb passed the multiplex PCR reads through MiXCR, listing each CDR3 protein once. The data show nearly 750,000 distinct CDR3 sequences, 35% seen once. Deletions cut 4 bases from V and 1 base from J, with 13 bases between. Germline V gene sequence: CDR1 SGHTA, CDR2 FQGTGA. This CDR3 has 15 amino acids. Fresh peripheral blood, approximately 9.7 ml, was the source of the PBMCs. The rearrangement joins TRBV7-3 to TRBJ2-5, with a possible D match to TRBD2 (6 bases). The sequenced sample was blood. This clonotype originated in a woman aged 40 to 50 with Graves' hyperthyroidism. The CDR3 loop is CASSSGSGRQETQYF. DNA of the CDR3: TGTGCCAGCAGCTCCGGTAGCGGACGCCAAGAGACCCAGTACTTC. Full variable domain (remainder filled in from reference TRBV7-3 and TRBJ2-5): GAGVSQTPSNKVTEKGKYVELRCDPISGHTALYWYRQSLGQGPEFLIYFQGTGAADDSGLPNDRFFAVRPEGSVSTLKIQRTERGDSAVYLCASSSGSGRQETQYFGPGTRLLVL.